This entry describes one T cell receptor beta chain. The antigen is not known. Sample time point: cycle 4 day 1 (C4D1), after less than 7 weeks of nivolumab. All trial patients relapsed after autologous stem cell transplantation. The sample originates from a study of PD-1 blockade in classical Hodgkin lymphoma. Study overall: Nivolumab dosed at 3 mg/kg went to patients intravenously every 2 weeks.

Data came from immunoSEQ multiplex PCR; TCRdb stores just in-frame clones and leaves some out. The table lists roughly 19,000 clones, more than 75% of them singletons. Germline V gene data show CDR1 as MNHNY and CDR2 as SVGAGI (reference sequence). The CDR3 is 15 amino acids. Trimming pared 5 bases from V and 0 bases from J, leaving 14 bases between. Findings and caveats of the study: Exclusion covered patients beginning nivolumab under 1 year post-ASCT. Reported baseline diversity: healthy donors highest, relapsed/refractory patients lowest. Complete responders had baseline diversity similar to newly diagnosed patients.

The TCR comes from a human donor with classical Hodgkin lymphoma. The rearrangement links TRBV6-6 to TRBJ2-7; D not resolved. The sequencing used peripheral blood mononuclear cells (PBMCs), collected before the fourth cycle of nivolumab. The CDR3, as DNA: TGTGCCAGCAGTAAGGGCCCTTCTGGCTCCTACGAGCAGTACGTC. It yields the protein CASSKGPSGSYEQYV.